Each of the 8 T cell receptor beta chains below was sequenced from the same sample in a study of T cells after yellow fever vaccination. TCRdb reprocessed the 5' RACE reads via MiXCR and lists one record per CDR3 protein. The sample lists 400,000 to 650,000 distinct CDR3 sequences; 21% were seen once. The source was PBMCs, collected less than 25 days after the first yellow fever vaccination. The receptor set was obtained from a man younger than 35 who received the YFV17D yellow fever vaccine.

This chain connects TRBV27 to TRBJ2-3; 14 bases fit TRBD2. Germline CDR1 and CDR2: MNHEY and SMNVEV (reference sequence). CDR3 length: 17 residues. V lost 7 bases, J lost 3 bases, and 9 bases stayed unmatched. The chain's CDR3 is CASTTGTSGGRTDTQYF. CDR3 sequence (DNA): TGTGCCAGCACAACCGGGACTAGCGGGGGCCGTACAGATACGCAGTATTTT.

This clonotype was counted only a few times. The V call is TRBV9, the J call TRBJ2-2; D may match TRBD1 or TRBD2 (5 bases each). V gave up 2 bases and J gave up 2 bases, with 7 bases separating them. This CDR3 is 14 amino acids long. The germline V gene encodes CDR1 SGDLS and CDR2 YYNGEE. The CDR3, as DNA: TGTGCCAGCAGCGTCGGGACCAACACCGGGGAGCTGTTTTTT. The encoded protein is CASSVGTNTGELFF.

This chain connects TRBV6-5 to TRBJ2-5; no reliable D call. CDR1 is MNHEY and CDR2 is SVGAGI in the germline V gene. Trimming took 8 bases from V and 2 from J, leaving 18 bases between them. This CDR3 is 15 amino acids long. In nucleotides, the CDR3 is TGTGCCAGCCGCTACTCCTTAAACCCACAAGAGACCCAGTACTTC. It is translated as CASRYSLNPQETQYF.

This chain connects TRBV6-1 to TRBJ2-3; 7 bases agree with TRBD1. CDR3 length: 14 residues. Per the germline V gene, CDR1 is MNHNS and CDR2 is SASEGT. The trim removed 5 bases at V and 5 bases at J, leaving 7 bases unmatched. The chain's CDR3 is CASSRTGTGDTQYF. The DNA for the CDR3 is TGTGCCAGCAGTCGGACAGGAACGGGAGATACGCAGTATTTT.

This clonotype was seen a handful of times. The genes are TRBV27 and TRBJ2-1; 8 bases match TRBD2. V gave up 6 bases and J gave up 7 bases; unmatched junction bases: 14. CDR3 length equals 16 residues. The V gene's germline CDR1 is MNHEY and CDR2 SMNVEV (reference sequence). The CDR3 region has the DNA TGTGCCAGCAGACCTGCCATAGCGGGGTTGGAAAATGAGCAGTTCTTC. Its translation: CASRPAIAGLENEQFF.

The V and J genes are TRBV7-2 and TRBJ2-1; the D call may be TRBD1 or TRBD2 (5 bases each). Germline V lookup: CDR1 SGHTA, CDR2 FQGNSA. V was shortened by 5 bases and J by 7 bases, with 15 bases between the two germline ends. This CDR3 spans 14 amino acids. This CDR3 is CASSTGRGGNEQFF. CDR3 sequence (DNA): TGTGCCAGCAGCACCGGACGTGGGGGAAATGAGCAGTTCTTC.

The J gene is TRBJ1-1, the V gene TRBV2; the D gene is possibly TRBD1 (6 bases). The germline gives CDR1 SNHLY, CDR2 FYNNEI. CDR3 size: 11 residues. Trimming removed 7 bases from V and 5 bases from J, with 8 bases in between. CDR3 sequence reads: CASKGGTEAFF. The CDR3, as DNA: TGTGCCAGCAAAGGGGGAACTGAAGCTTTCTTT.

This clonotype came up many times. The CDR3 DNA is TGCAGCGTTGAAGGGACAGGGGGAAAAGAGACCCAGTACTTC. It codes for CSVEGTGGKETQYF. This sequence joins TRBV29-1 and TRBJ2-5, with 10 bases that match TRBD1. CDR3 length equals 14 residues. Germline lookup yields CDR1 SQVTM and CDR2 ANQGSEA. V shed 1 base, J shed 3 bases, and the junction held 2 bases outside the gene matches.